This T cell receptor beta chain was sequenced for a study of breast tumors, draining lymph nodes, adjacent tissues. Study results and limitations: Tumor repertoires ranked between lymph nodes and nontumor tissue in diversity, with V and J gene preferences.

TCRdb analysed the multiplex PCR reads with MiXCR anew, one entry per CDR3 protein. The profile shows about 130,000 distinct CDR3 sequences, 20% to 25% of them singletons. This clonotype was seen at least ten times. Its antigen is not identified. Germline lookup yields CDR1 DFQATT and CDR2 SNEGSKA (reference sequence). This CDR3 is 15 amino acids long. V lost 3 bases to trimming and J lost 9 bases; unmatched junction nucleotides: 7. The lymph nodes were axillary draining lymph nodes from breast cancer patients. This clonotype was sampled from a female donor with breast cancer. Some clones in this sample may be carry-over from other donors' samples. V usage is TRBV20-1 and J usage is TRBJ2-1; the match to TRBD2 covers 14 bases. The sample consisted of axillary lymph node tissue. The CDR3 region is CSASMGLAGVGEQFF. The CDR3 DNA follows: TGCAGTGCTAGTATGGGACTAGCGGGAGTAGGTGAGCAGTTCTTC.